The 12 T cell receptor beta chains below all came from one sample that was sequenced in a study of blood T cell repertoires in COVID-19. Produced via immunoSEQ multiplex PCR; TCRdb's table is partial and in-frame only. The table records about 120,000 clones, over 80% of them present only once. The sequenced sample consisted of peripheral blood. Receptors were obtained from a woman between 70 and 85 years old with acute or convalescent COVID-19.

The V gene is TRBV5-1, the J gene TRBJ1-2; unclear D gene. The germline CDR1 and CDR2 sequences are SGHRS and YFSETQ. The CDR3 consists of 13 residues. Trimming cost V 4 bases and J 4 bases, with 11 bases left between them. In DNA, the CDR3 is TGCGCCAGCAGCAAGGACTTGGTCTATGGCTACACCTTC. This gives the protein CASSKDLVYGYTF.

This chain links TRBV5-1 with TRBJ1-1; TRBD1 matches 7 bases. V was pared by 2 bases and J by 2 bases, with 9 bases of the junction left unmatched. CDR3 size: 16 residues. Per the germline V gene, CDR1 is SGHRS and CDR2 is YFSETQ. The CDR3 DNA reads as TGCGCCAGCAGCTTTGGGACAGACCAACCAAACACTGAAGCTTTCTTT. Amino acids: CASSFGTDQPNTEAFF.

This rearrangement joins TRBV6-6 to TRBJ1-5; 9 nucleotides agree with TRBD1. Looked up from germline, CDR1 is MNHNY and CDR2 is SVGAGI (reference sequence). The V gene end was trimmed by 7 bases and the J gene end by 7 bases; junction bases not matched to a gene: 8. The CDR3 is 14 amino acids. The CDR3 is CASKLTGGDQPQHF. Here the CDR3 DNA reads TGTGCCAGCAAACTGACAGGGGGTGACCAGCCCCAGCATTTT.

This clone appeared a single time. The V and J genes are TRBV7-9 and TRBJ2-3; TRBD2 matches 7 bases. The trim removed 4 bases at V and 1 base at J, leaving 5 bases unmatched. This CDR3 region has 15 residues. CDR1 SEHNR and CDR2 FQNEAQ come from the germline V gene (reference sequence). In DNA form, the CDR3 reads TGTGCCAGCAGCTCGACTAGCCGTGGCACAGATACGCAGTATTTT. This sequence encodes CASSSTSRGTDTQYF.

The gene calls are TRBV15 and TRBJ1-1; possibly TRBD1 for D (6 bases). CDR3 length: 15 amino acids. V lost 5 bases, J lost 2 bases, and 15 bases lay in between. Looked up from germline, CDR1 is LNHNV and CDR2 is YYDKDF (reference sequence). CDR3 amino acids: CATSGSPGTNTEAFF. For the CDR3, the DNA is TGTGCCACCAGCGGATCACCAGGGACAAACACTGAAGCTTTCTTT.

The V call is TRBV6-1, the J call TRBJ1-3; TRBD1 is a possible D gene (6 bases). CDR3 size: 15 residues. V was clipped by 3 bases and J by 2 bases, with 11 bases between them. Looked up from germline, CDR1 is MNHNS and CDR2 is SASEGT. DNA of the CDR3: TGTGCCAGCAGTGACCCGACAGGCACTGGAAACACCATATATTTT. It encodes CASSDPTGTGNTIYF.

The rearrangement uses TRBV6-6 and TRBJ2-7, with D possibly matching TRBD1 (6 bases). Trimming took 6 bases from V and 0 from J, leaving 9 bases between them. The CDR3 covers 13 residues. Germline CDR1 and CDR2: MNHNY and SVGAGI (reference sequence). In DNA, the CDR3 is TGTGCCAGCAGGCGGACAGCCTCCTACGAGCAGTACTTC. Residues: CASRRTASYEQYF.

The V gene is TRBV30, the J gene TRBJ1-2; D may be TRBD1 (6 bases). From germline, CDR1 is GTSNPN and CDR2 SVGIG (reference sequence). Trimming left V 0 bases short and J 8 bases short, with 25 bases between. The CDR3 is made up of 17 amino acids. In DNA, the CDR3 is TGTGCCTGGAGTGTATCTGGGGGCGCGGCATCCCACGGCGGCTACACCTTC. Encoded protein: CAWSVSGGAASHGGYTF.

The chain carries TRBV6-6 and TRBJ1-5, with 7 bases identical to TRBD1. Germline CDR1 reads MNHNY; CDR2 reads SVGAGI (reference sequence). This CDR3 spans 14 amino acids. The V segment lost 5 bases and the J segment 5 bases; nucleotides outside the gene matches: 6. This CDR3 reads CASSAGTDDQPQHF. Written as DNA, the CDR3 is TGTGCCAGCAGTGCCGGGACAGATGATCAGCCCCAGCATTTT.

The CDR3 DNA sequence: TGTGCCAGCAGCGCAGGACTAGCACCTAGCACAGATACGCAGTATTTT. This sequence encodes CASSAGLAPSTDTQYF. This rearrangement joins TRBV9 to TRBJ2-3; 8 nucleotides align to TRBD2. This CDR3 region has 16 residues. CDR1 is SGDLS, CDR2 YYNGEE, per germline. J lost 0 bases, V lost 3 bases, and 6 bases had no gene match.

The J gene is TRBJ1-5, the V gene TRBV6-5; 7 bases match TRBD1. V shed 10 bases, J shed 2 bases, and the junction held 8 bases outside the gene matches. The CDR3 spans 14 residues. The germline CDR1 and CDR2 sequences are MNHEY and SVGAGI. The CDR3 DNA follows: TGTGCCACCGAAGGAGGGGGCCGCAATCAGCCCCAGCATTTT. Protein sequence: CATEGGGRNQPQHF.

This clone was picked up a small number of times. The CDR3 protein is CASSTAGRGNYGYTF. CDR3 nucleotides: TGTGCCAGTTCCACCGCGGGAAGGGGAAACTATGGCTACACCTTC. The rearrangement joins TRBV27 to TRBJ1-2; weak D call: TRBD1 (5 bases). This CDR3 is built from 15 residues. CDR1 is MNHEY, CDR2 SMNVEV, per germline (reference sequence). V was pared by 9 bases and J by 2 bases, with 19 bases between.